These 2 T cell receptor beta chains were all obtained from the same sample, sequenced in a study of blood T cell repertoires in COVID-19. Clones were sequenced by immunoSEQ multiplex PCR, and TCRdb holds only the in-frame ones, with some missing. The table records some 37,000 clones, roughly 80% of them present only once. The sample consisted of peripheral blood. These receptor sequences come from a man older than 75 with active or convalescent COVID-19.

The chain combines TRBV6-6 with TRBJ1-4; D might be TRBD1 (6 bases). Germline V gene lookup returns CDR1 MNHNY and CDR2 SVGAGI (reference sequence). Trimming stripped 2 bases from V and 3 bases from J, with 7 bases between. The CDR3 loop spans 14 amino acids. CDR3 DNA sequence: TGTGCCAGCAGTTACGGACAGTCTAATGAAAAACTGTTTTTT. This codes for CASSYGQSNEKLFF.

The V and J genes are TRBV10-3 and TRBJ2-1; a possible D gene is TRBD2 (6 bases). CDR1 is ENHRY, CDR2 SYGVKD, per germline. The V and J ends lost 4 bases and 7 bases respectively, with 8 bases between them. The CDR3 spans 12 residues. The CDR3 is CAISVRGNEQFF. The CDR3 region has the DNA TGTGCCATCAGTGTTCGGGGGAATGAGCAGTTCTTC.